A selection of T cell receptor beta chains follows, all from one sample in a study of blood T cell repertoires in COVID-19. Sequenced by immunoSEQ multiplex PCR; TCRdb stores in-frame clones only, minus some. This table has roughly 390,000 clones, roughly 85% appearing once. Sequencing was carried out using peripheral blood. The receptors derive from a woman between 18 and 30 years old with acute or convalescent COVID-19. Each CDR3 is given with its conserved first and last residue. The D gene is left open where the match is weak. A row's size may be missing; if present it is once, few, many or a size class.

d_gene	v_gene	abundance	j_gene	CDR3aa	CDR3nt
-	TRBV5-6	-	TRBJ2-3	CASSWWTDYTDTQYF	TGTGCCAGCAGTTGGTGGACAGATTACACAGATACGCAGTATTTT
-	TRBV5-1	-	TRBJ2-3	CASSLNSGIDTQYF	TGCGCCAGCAGCTTGAACTCGGGGATAGATACGCAGTATTTT
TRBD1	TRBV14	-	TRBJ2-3	CASSFTGGSADTQYF	TGTGCCAGCAGCTTTACAGGGGGATCGGCAGATACGCAGTATTTT
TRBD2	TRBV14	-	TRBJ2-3	CASSQGNSGGGTDTQYF	TGTGCCAGCAGCCAAGGAAATAGCGGGGGGGGTACAGATACGCAGTATTTT
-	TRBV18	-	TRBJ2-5	CASSPPLGRGQHQETQYF	TGTGCCAGCTCACCTCCCTTAGGAAGAGGGCAGCACCAAGAGACCCAGTACTTC
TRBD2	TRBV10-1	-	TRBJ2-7	CASSEFERGAYEQYF	TGCGCCAGCAGTGAGTTTGAGCGGGGGGCCTACGAGCAGTACTTC
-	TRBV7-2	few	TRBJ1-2	CASSLVATSLFDYTF	TGTGCCAGCAGCTTAGTAGCGACAAGCCTTTTTGACTACACCTTC
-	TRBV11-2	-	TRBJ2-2	CASSSAAGAPNTGELFF	TGTGCCAGCAGCTCCGCCGCGGGGGCGCCGAACACCGGGGAGCTGTTTTTT
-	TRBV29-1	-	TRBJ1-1	CSAGQRNTEAFF	TGCAGCGCAGGACAGAGAAACACTGAAGCTTTCTTT
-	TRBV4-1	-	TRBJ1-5	CASSQEGSDQPQHF	TGCGCCAGCAGCCAAGAGGGGAGCGATCAGCCCCAGCATTTT
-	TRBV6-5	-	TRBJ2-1	CASSYSKVLYNEQFF	TGTGCCAGCAGTTACTCGAAAGTACTCTACAATGAGCAGTTCTTC
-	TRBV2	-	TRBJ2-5	CASSEVKSAETQYF	TGTGCCAGCAGTGAAGTGAAGTCAGCGGAGACCCAGTACTTC
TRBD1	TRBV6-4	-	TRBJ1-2	CASSDSLGQDAYGYTF	TGTGCCAGCAGTGACTCCCTCGGACAGGACGCCTATGGCTACACCTTC
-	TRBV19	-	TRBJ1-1	CASRLLGGGDEAFF	TGTGCCAGTAGGCTACTGGGAGGGGGTGATGAAGCTTTCTTT
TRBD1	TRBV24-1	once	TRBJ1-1	CATSDSRTGGFHSAFF	TGTGCCACCAGTGATTCCCGGACAGGGGGCTTTCATTCAGCTTTCTTT